These T cell receptor beta chains were read from a single sample in a study of lymphopenia after photon versus proton radiotherapy. Profiled with immunoSEQ multiplex PCR; TCRdb holds only in-frame clones, not every one. The sample shows tens of thousands of clones, around 89% of them seen only once. The source material was peripheral blood, sampled from a patient treated with proton-based radiotherapy. The receptors derive from an older man with esophageal cancer. CDR3s include the opening cysteine and the closing phenylalanine or tryptophan. The D gene is left open where the match is weak. Clone size is given for some rows only: seen once, a few or many times, or a class if the clone is expanded.

cdr3_aa	cdr3_nt	v_call	j_call	clone_size	d_call	cdr3_length
CASRADRGIYGYTF	TGTGCCAGCAGAGCGGACAGGGGGATCTATGGCTACACCTTC	TRBV6-1	TRBJ1-2	.	TRBD1	14
CASSRLKMNTEAFF	TGTGCCAGCAGCCGACTTAAAATGAACACTGAAGCTTTCTTT	TRBV6-5	TRBJ1-1	.	.	14
CASSLAERKYEQYF	TGCGCCAGCAGCTTGGCCGAGCGGAAGTACGAGCAGTACTTC	TRBV5-1	TRBJ2-7	.	.	14
CASSPYRDGHYGYTF	TGCGCCAGCAGCCCTTACCGGGACGGACACTATGGCTACACCTTC	TRBV4-1	TRBJ1-2	.	.	15
CASSLGRTTGNTIYF	TGTGCCAGCAGCTTAGGACGGACCACTGGAAACACCATATATTTT	TRBV11-2	TRBJ1-3	.	.	15
CASSPGTSYNEQFF	TGCGCCAGCAGCCCCGGGACAAGTTACAATGAGCAGTTCTTC	TRBV5-1	TRBJ2-1	.	.	14
CASSQDREYNEQFF	TGCGCCAGCAGCCAAGATCGGGAATACAATGAGCAGTTCTTC	TRBV4-1	TRBJ2-1	.	.	14
CASRGADTQYF	TGCGCCAGCAGGGGGGCAGATACGCAGTATTTT	TRBV4-1	TRBJ2-3	.	.	11
CASSHGTGGVRNEKLFF	TGTGCCAGCAGCCACGGGACAGGGGGAGTTAGAAATGAAAAACTGTTTTTT	TRBV5-4	TRBJ1-4	.	TRBD1	17
CASSPQLREESEQFF	TGTGCCAGCTCACCCCAACTCCGAGAGGAGAGTGAGCAGTTCTTC	TRBV18	TRBJ2-1	.	.	15
CASSKLQGAGEKLFF	TGTGCCAGCAGCAAGCTCCAGGGGGCGGGTGAAAAACTGTTTTTT	TRBV27	TRBJ1-4	.	TRBD1	15
CASSTLPKGTEAFF	TGTGCCAGTAGTACCTTACCAAAGGGAACTGAAGCTTTCTTT	TRBV19	TRBJ1-1	.	.	14
CASSITGTGGKPQHF	TGTGCCAGTAGTATAACGGGGACAGGGGGGAAGCCCCAGCATTTT	TRBV19	TRBJ1-5	.	TRBD1	15
CASRPLAGGETQYF	TGTGCCAGTAGACCACTCGCGGGGGGTGAGACCCAGTACTTC	TRBV19	TRBJ2-5	.	TRBD2	14
CASSLGKYNEQFF	TGCGCCAGCAGCTTGGGCAAGTACAATGAGCAGTTCTTC	TRBV5-1	TRBJ2-1	.	.	13
CASTQRFWGSTSSYNEQFF	TGTGCCAGCACCCAGCGTTTCTGGGGGAGCACGAGCTCCTACAATGAGCAGTTCTTC	TRBV27	TRBJ2-1	.	.	19
CASSETPYTEAFF	TGTGCCAGCTCCGAAACACCATACACTGAAGCTTTCTTT	TRBV18	TRBJ1-1	.	.	13
CASSYPRGSGANVLTF	TGTGCCAGCAGTTACCCTAGAGGCTCTGGGGCCAACGTCCTGACTTTC	TRBV6-6	TRBJ2-6	few	.	16